Shown below are 30 T cell receptor beta chains from a single sample sequenced in a study of T cell responses to AZD1222 COVID-19 vaccine. Method: immunoSEQ multiplex PCR; TCRdb's copy keeps in-frame clones and lacks some. The repertoire consists of 130,000 or so clones, with more than 80% occurring once and the leading ten covering 7.5% to 8%. The specimen comprised peripheral blood, sampled 28 days after the second dose of the MenACWY control vaccine. These receptor sequences come from an adult who received the MenACWY meningococcal vaccine as a control.

This clone was recorded once. V is TRBV4-3 and J is TRBJ2-1; 14 bases match TRBD2. This CDR3 contains 15 residues. Germline CDR1 reads LGHNA; CDR2 reads YSLEER. Unmatched junction bases numbered 4, after V lost 4 bases and J lost 8 bases. The CDR3 protein is CASSLGLAGGYEQFF. CDR3 DNA: TGCGCCAGCAGCCTCGGACTAGCGGGGGGCTATGAGCAGTTCTTC.

The V gene is TRBV3-1 (or the pseudogene TRBV3-2), the J gene TRBJ1-2; 7 bases align to TRBD1. The germline V gene encodes CDR1 LGHDT and CDR2 YNNKEL (reference sequence). With 4 bases clipped from V and 6 bases from J, the junction kept 11 bases outside the gene matches. This CDR3 region has 15 residues. CDR3 amino acids: CASSPNDRVSDGYTF. The CDR3 DNA follows: TGTGCCAGCAGCCCCAATGACAGGGTTTCGGATGGCTACACCTTC.

V usage is TRBV2 and J usage is TRBJ1-3; D remains ambiguous. Trimming removed 8 bases from V and 0 bases from J, with 8 bases in between. CDR3 length equals 13 residues. Germline values: CDR1 SNHLY, CDR2 FYNNEI. The CDR3 loop reads CASAARSGNTIYF. The CDR3 nucleotides are TGTGCCAGCGCGGCACGCTCTGGAAACACCATATATTTT.

The chain is built from TRBV12-3 or TRBV12-4 and TRBJ1-5; D call uncertain. The CDR3 totals 13 residues. Deletions cut 7 bases from V and 7 bases from J, with 14 bases between. CDR3 in amino acids: CASTQRVGQPQHF. The DNA for the CDR3 is TGTGCCAGCACCCAGAGGGTTGGCCAGCCCCAGCATTTT.

The genes are TRBV7-2 and TRBJ2-3, with no clear D. The germline V gene has CDR1 SGHTA and CDR2 FQGNSA. V was cut by 1 base and J by 2 bases, with 7 bases left in between. The CDR3 contains 14 residues. Here the CDR3 reads CASSLGRSTDTQYF. The CDR3 DNA sequence: TGTGCCAGCAGCTTAGGCCGGTCCACAGATACGCAGTATTTT. Variable domain in full (rest from reference TRBV7-2 and TRBJ2-3): GAGVSQSPSNKVTEKGKDVELRCDPISGHTALYWYRQSLGQGLEFLIYFQGNSAPDKSGLPSDRFSAERTGGSVSTLTIQRTQQEDSAVYLCASSLGRSTDTQYFGPGTRLTVL.

The chain has TRBV28 and TRBJ1-2, with 8 positions matching TRBD1. Germline V gene data show CDR1 as MDHEN and CDR2 as SYDVKM. The CDR3 is 14 amino acids. V lost 2 bases and J lost 6; bases outside the gene matches: 5. The CDR3 nucleotides read TGTGCCAGCAGTTTAGGCAGGGGGCGTGATGGCTACACCTTC. This gives the protein CASSLGRGRDGYTF.

The chain links TRBV28 to TRBJ2-1; 9 nucleotides align to TRBD1. Germline assignment: CDR1 MDHEN and CDR2 SYDVKM. Trimming at V came to 6 bases and at J to 3 bases, leaving 0 bases not matched to a gene. This CDR3 has 13 amino acids. CDR3 loop: CASRGQGYNEQFF. The CDR3 DNA sequence: TGTGCCAGCAGGGGACAGGGCTACAATGAGCAGTTCTTC.

The chain couples TRBV5-1 to TRBJ2-3, with 8 positions matching TRBD2. J was trimmed by 0 bases and V by 1 base; bases with no gene match: 13. The CDR3 runs 19 residues. CDR1 SGHRS and CDR2 YFSETQ come from the germline V gene. Written as DNA, the CDR3 is TGCGCCAGCAGCTTGAGTTGGGGCGGGATAGCGGGGAGCACAGATACGCAGTATTTT. As protein: CASSLSWGGIAGSTDTQYF.

V is TRBV10-3 and J is TRBJ2-5, with TRBD2 as a possible D gene (5 bases). Deletions cut 2 bases from V and 2 bases from J, with 6 bases between. The CDR3 spans 13 residues. Germline assignment: CDR1 ENHRY and CDR2 SYGVKD. The CDR3 DNA sequence: TGTGCCATCAGTGAGACGGGACAAGAGACCCAGTACTTC. It translates to CAISETGQETQYF.

The rearrangement uses TRBV4-3 and TRBJ1-2, with D maybe TRBD1 (5 bases). V was clipped by 5 bases and J by 7 bases, with 32 bases between them. The germline gives CDR1 LGHNA, CDR2 YSLEER. The CDR3 is 19 residues long. CDR3 region: CASSDLLIPGLGEGSGYTF. The CDR3 nucleotides read TGCGCCAGCAGCGACTTGCTAATACCGGGACTAGGAGAGGGTTCTGGCTACACCTTC.

The chain joins TRBV9 to TRBJ2-1; no definite D call. The V end was cut by 3 bases, the J end by 0 bases, with 10 bases between. Germline CDR1 is SGDLS and CDR2 is YYNGEE. CDR3 length: 15 residues. CDR3 in DNA: TGTGCCAGCAGCGGATTAGTGAGCTCCTACAATGAGCAGTTCTTC. It codes for CASSGLVSSYNEQFF. Filled out from reference TRBV9 and TRBJ2-1, the complete variable domain reads DSGVTQTPKHLITATGQRVTLRCSPRSGDLSVYWYQQSLDQGLQFLIQYYNGEERAKGNILERFSAQQFPDLHSELNLSSLELGDSALYFCASSGLVSSYNEQFFGPGTRLTVL.

This chain links TRBV12-3 or TRBV12-4 with TRBJ1-5; the D is unclear. The CDR3 totals 13 residues. V gave up 3 bases and J gave up 6 bases, with 9 bases separating them. As DNA, the CDR3 is TGTGCCAGCAGTTTGCATGTTCTTCAGCCCCAGCATTTT. This codes for CASSLHVLQPQHF.

This clone was observed a single time. V is TRBV6-2 or TRBV6-3 and J is TRBJ1-1, with D hard to call. The CDR3 is 13 amino acids. The ends were cut back, 2 bases at V and 5 bases at J, with 9 bases in the middle. Per the germline V gene, CDR1 is MNHEY and CDR2 is SVGEGT. The chain's CDR3 is CASSYRKGTEAFF. The CDR3 region has the DNA TGTGCCAGCAGTTACCGGAAAGGGACTGAAGCTTTCTTT.

This clone was detected only a few times. The chain has TRBV6-5 and TRBJ1-4, with 7 bases lining up with TRBD1. In germline, CDR1 is MNHEY, CDR2 SVGAGI. The junction had 5 bases not matched to a gene; V was cut back by 0 bases and J by 7 bases. The CDR3 is 15 residues long. CDR3 amino acids: CASSYSPSGGEKLFF. In DNA, the CDR3 is TGTGCCAGCAGTTACTCTCCTTCAGGGGGTGAAAAACTGTTTTTT.

In its sample, this clone was seen a few times. This chain uses TRBV7-6 with TRBJ2-5, with D possibly being TRBD1 (6 bases). Trimming left V 5 bases short and J 5 bases short, with 18 bases between. This CDR3 is built from 15 residues. Germline CDR1 SGHVS, CDR2 FNYEAQ. The CDR3, as DNA: TGTGCCAGCAGCCAGACAGGTTCGGAGGCCGAGACCCAGTACTTC. This encodes CASSQTGSEAETQYF.

With respect to this clone: Other nucleotide sequences from this sample produce the same CDR3. This chain uses TRBV5-1 with TRBJ2-5, with D unresolved. The CDR3 totals 12 residues. Germline CDR1 is SGHRS and CDR2 is YFSETQ. The V end lost 0 bases, the J end lost 5 bases, and 5 bases lay between the germline ends. The CDR3 reads CASSLAGETQYF. The CDR3 bases are TGCGCCAGCAGCTTGGCGGGCGAGACCCAGTACTTC.

The gene calls are TRBV3-1 (or the pseudogene TRBV3-2) and TRBJ1-4, with D unclear. Germline CDR1 LGHDT, CDR2 YNNKEL (reference sequence). There are 15 residues in the CDR3. The ends were cut back, 1 base at V and 8 bases at J, with 14 bases in the middle. CDR3 in amino acids: CASSQVSGSWEKLFF. CDR3 DNA sequence: TGTGCCAGCAGCCAAGTGTCCGGTTCTTGGGAAAAACTGTTTTTT.

The chain has TRBV29-1 and TRBJ2-7, with D perhaps matching TRBD2 (5 bases). Germline values: CDR1 SQVTM, CDR2 ANQGSEA. The CDR3 loop spans 12 amino acids. Trimming shortened V by 3 bases and J by 2 bases, and 8 bases separated the two germline ends. DNA of the CDR3: TGCAGCGTTGAGCTAGCTGCCTACGAGCAGTACTTC. The encoded protein is CSVELAAYEQYF.

This clone was seen once. This chain links TRBV5-1 with TRBJ2-1; tentatively, D is TRBD2 (6 bases). Germline V gives CDR1 SGHRS, CDR2 YFSETQ. This CDR3 comprises 16 residues. V lost 2 bases to trimming and J lost 0 bases, with 12 bases between them. Here the CDR3 reads CASSFRSGSSYNEQFF. CDR3 bases: TGCGCCAGCAGCTTTCGGAGCGGGTCCTCCTACAATGAGCAGTTCTTC. The complete variable domain, with remaining parts taken from reference TRBV5-1 and TRBJ2-1, reads KAGVTQTPRYLIKTRGQQVTLSCSPISGHRSVSWYQQTPGQGLQFLFEYFSETQRNKGNFPGRFSGRQFSNSRSEMNVSTLELGDSALYLCASSFRSGSSYNEQFFGPGTRLTVL.

The V gene is TRBV5-1, the J gene TRBJ2-1; D call uncertain. This CDR3 is built from 14 residues. V lost 0 bases, J lost 1 base, and 5 bases lay in between. Germline CDR1 is SGHRS and CDR2 is YFSETQ. The CDR3 loop is CASSLDISYNEQFF. The CDR3 nucleotides are TGCGCCAGCAGCTTGGACATTTCCTACAATGAGCAGTTCTTC.

This clone was found once. This chain uses TRBV9 with TRBJ2-1, with 14 bases matching TRBD2. The V gene end was trimmed by 4 bases and the J gene end by 7 bases; junction bases not matched to a gene: 4. CDR3 length: 15 amino acids. CDR1 and CDR2 from the germline V gene are SGDLS and YYNGEE. The CDR3, as DNA: TGTGCCAGCAGCCGCGGACTAGCGGGAGGTAATGAGCAGTTCTTC. It is translated as CASSRGLAGGNEQFF.

The chain employs TRBV20-1 and TRBJ2-1; 8 nucleotides align to TRBD2. J was trimmed by 0 bases and V by 3 bases; bases with no gene match: 4. The CDR3 has 15 residues. Germline V gene data show CDR1 as DFQATT and CDR2 as SNEGSKA (reference sequence). The CDR3 loop is CSASRLAGSYNEQFF. CDR3 sequence (DNA): TGCAGTGCTAGTCGGCTAGCGGGCTCCTACAATGAGCAGTTCTTC.

The chain joins TRBV28 to TRBJ1-2, with a tentative D call TRBD1 (5 bases). Germline V gives CDR1 MDHEN, CDR2 SYDVKM. The V gene lost 8 bases and the J gene lost 5 bases, with 9 bases spanning the gap. CDR3 length: 11 residues. In DNA, the CDR3 is TGTGCCAGCGGGGCTGTTTATGGCTACACCTTC. Its translation: CASGAVYGYTF.

This rearrangement joins TRBV4-3 to TRBJ2-7, with TRBD2 identical over 14 bases. CDR1 is LGHNA and CDR2 is YSLEER in the germline V gene. V lost 2 bases to trimming and J lost 7 bases; unmatched junction nucleotides: 10. The CDR3 has 17 amino acids. CDR3 loop: CASSQSPGLAGVDEQYF. CDR3 bases: TGCGCCAGCAGCCAATCCCCGGGACTAGCGGGAGTAGATGAGCAGTACTTC.

The chain recombines TRBV27 with TRBJ2-3; 9 nucleotides line up with TRBD2. The CDR3 has 16 residues. Germline CDR1 MNHEY, CDR2 SMNVEV (reference sequence). The V and J ends lost 2 bases and 5 bases, in that order; junction bases with no gene match: 8. This chain's CDR3 is CASSLRVRGGGDTQYF. For the CDR3, the DNA is TGTGCCAGCAGTTTACGGGTGCGGGGGGGCGGAGATACGCAGTATTTT.

CDR3 sequence (DNA): TGTGCCAGCAGCCAACTACAGGGGGGGGCTTTCTTT. Encoded protein: CASSQLQGGAFF. The chain combines TRBV3-1 (or the pseudogene TRBV3-2) with TRBJ1-1, with 8 bases that match TRBD1. Germline loops: CDR1 LGHDT, CDR2 YNNKEL (reference sequence). Unmatched junction bases numbered 4, after V lost 2 bases and J lost 11 bases. This CDR3 region has 12 residues.

This chain uses TRBV7-3 with TRBJ1-6, with D tentatively TRBD1 (6 bases). Germline CDR1 SGHTA, CDR2 FQGTGA. The CDR3 totals 14 residues. Trimming stripped 5 bases from V and 9 bases from J, with 14 bases between. The CDR3 DNA sequence: TGTGCCAGCAGCGCACCAGGGGTTAGTTCACCCCTCCACTTT. Translation gives CASSAPGVSSPLHF.

Remarks on this clone: The junction departs from germline at one end; a sequencing error may be responsible. The rearrangement joins TRBV3-1 (or the pseudogene TRBV3-2) to TRBJ2-2, with 14 bases lining up with TRBD2. Germline CDR1 is LGHDT and CDR2 is YNNKEL (reference sequence). The CDR3 is 16 amino acids. The CDR3 sequence: CVSSRTSGGSAGELFF. The DNA of the CDR3 is TGTGTCAGCAGCCGGACTAGCGGGGGGAGCGCCGGGGAGCTGTTTTTT.

The chain links TRBV28 to TRBJ2-1; D possibly corresponds to TRBD1 (5 bases). CDR3 length equals 15 residues. Germline CDR1 MDHEN, CDR2 SYDVKM. Trimming cost V 4 bases and J 1 base, with 11 bases left between them. The CDR3 DNA follows: TGTGCCAGCAGTTCATCGACAGTATCCTACAATGAGCAGTTCTTC. The encoded protein is CASSSSTVSYNEQFF.

The chain employs TRBV7-3 and TRBJ2-7, with no clear D. Germline-derived CDR1 and CDR2 are SGHTA and FQGTGA. The CDR3 is made up of 13 amino acids. V lost 2 bases and J 1 base, leaving 6 bases between the germline ends. The CDR3 here is CASSLYGSYEQYF. CDR3 nucleotide sequence: TGTGCCAGCAGCTTATACGGTTCCTACGAGCAGTACTTC.